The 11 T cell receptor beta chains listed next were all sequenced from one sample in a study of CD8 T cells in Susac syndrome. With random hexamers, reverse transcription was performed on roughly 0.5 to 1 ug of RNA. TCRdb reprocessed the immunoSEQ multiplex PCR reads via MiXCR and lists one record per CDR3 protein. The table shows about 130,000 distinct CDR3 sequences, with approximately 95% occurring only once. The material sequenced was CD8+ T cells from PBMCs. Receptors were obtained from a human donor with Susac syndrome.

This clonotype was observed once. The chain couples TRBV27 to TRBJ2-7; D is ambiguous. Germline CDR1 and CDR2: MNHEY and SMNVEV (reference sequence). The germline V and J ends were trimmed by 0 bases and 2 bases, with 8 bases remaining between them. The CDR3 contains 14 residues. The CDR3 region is CASSLSMAAYEQYF. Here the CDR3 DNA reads TGTGCCAGCAGTTTATCAATGGCCGCCTACGAGCAGTACTTC.

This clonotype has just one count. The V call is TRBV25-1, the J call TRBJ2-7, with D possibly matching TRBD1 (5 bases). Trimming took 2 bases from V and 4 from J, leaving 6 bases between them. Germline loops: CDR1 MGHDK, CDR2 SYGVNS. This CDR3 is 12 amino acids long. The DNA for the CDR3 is TGTGCCAGCAGTGAAAAGGGGTACGAGCAGTACTTC. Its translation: CASSEKGYEQYF.

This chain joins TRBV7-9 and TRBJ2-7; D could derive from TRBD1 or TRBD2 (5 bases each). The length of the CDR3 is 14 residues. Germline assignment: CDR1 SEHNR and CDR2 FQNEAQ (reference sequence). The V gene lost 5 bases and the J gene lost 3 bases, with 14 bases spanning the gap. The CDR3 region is CASSVGTSYYEQYF. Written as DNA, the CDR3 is TGTGCCAGCAGCGTGGGGACGTCCTACTACGAGCAGTACTTC. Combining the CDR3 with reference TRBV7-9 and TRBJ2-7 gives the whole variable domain DTGVSQNPRHKITKRGQNVTFRCDPISEHNRLYWYRQTLGQGPEFLTYFQNEAQLEKSRLLSDRFSAERPKGSFSTLEIQRTEQGDSAMYLCASSVGTSYYEQYFGPGTRLTVT.

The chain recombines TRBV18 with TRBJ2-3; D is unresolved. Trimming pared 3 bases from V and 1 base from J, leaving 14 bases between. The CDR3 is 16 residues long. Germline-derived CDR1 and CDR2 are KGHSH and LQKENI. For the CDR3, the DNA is TGTGCCAGCTCACCCCAGAAGGCCGGTGGCACAGATACGCAGTATTTT. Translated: CASSPQKAGGTDTQYF.

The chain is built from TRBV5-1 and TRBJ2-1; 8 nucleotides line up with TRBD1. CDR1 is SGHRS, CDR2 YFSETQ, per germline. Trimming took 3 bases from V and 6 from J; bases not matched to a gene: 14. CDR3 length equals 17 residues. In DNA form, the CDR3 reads TGCGCCAGCAGCTGGGCGGACCAGGGGGCGCCGGTCAATGAGCAGTTCTTC. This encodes CASSWADQGAPVNEQFF.

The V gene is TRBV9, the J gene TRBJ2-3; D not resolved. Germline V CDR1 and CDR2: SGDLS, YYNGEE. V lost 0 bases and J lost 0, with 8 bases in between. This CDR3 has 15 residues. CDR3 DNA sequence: TGTGCCAGCAGCGTAGCCCCTGCTAGCACAGATACGCAGTATTTT. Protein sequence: CASSVAPASTDTQYF.

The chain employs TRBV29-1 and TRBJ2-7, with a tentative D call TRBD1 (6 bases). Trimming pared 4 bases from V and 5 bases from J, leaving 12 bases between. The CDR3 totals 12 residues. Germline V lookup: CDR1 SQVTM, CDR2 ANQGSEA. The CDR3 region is CSVGQGIHEQYF. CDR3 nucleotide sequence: TGCAGCGTTGGCCAGGGGATCCACGAGCAGTACTTC.

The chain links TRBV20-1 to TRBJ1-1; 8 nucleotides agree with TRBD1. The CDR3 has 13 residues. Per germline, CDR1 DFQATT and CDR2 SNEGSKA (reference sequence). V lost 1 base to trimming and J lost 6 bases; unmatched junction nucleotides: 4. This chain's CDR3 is CSARGDRGPEAFF. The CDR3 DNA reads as TGCAGTGCTAGAGGTGACAGGGGACCTGAAGCTTTCTTT.

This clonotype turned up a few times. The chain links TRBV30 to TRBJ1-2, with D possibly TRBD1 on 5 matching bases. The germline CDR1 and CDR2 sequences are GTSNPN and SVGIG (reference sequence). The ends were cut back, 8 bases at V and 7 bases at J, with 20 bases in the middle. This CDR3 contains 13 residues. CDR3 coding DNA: TGTGCCCGAGGCGGGGCCGACGGTGGTGGCTACACCTTC. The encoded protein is CARGGADGGGYTF.

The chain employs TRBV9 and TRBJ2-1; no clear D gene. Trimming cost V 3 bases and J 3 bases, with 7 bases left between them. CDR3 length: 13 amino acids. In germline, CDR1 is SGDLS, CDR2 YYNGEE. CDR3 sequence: CASSDMVYNEQFF. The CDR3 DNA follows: TGTGCCAGCAGCGATATGGTCTACAATGAGCAGTTCTTC.

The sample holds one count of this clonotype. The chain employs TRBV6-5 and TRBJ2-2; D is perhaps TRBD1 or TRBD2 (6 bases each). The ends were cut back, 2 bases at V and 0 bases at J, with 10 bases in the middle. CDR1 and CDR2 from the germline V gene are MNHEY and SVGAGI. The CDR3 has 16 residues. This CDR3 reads CASSYGGGPNTGELFF. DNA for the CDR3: TGTGCCAGCAGTTACGGAGGGGGTCCGAACACCGGGGAGCTGTTTTTT.